This T cell receptor beta chain was recorded in a study of memory CD8 T cells in hepatitis C reinfection (dated by TCRdb to 2015 to 2018). Study-level background: Three donors spontaneously resolved two consecutive HCV infections, while two donors cleared a primary infection but became chronically infected after reinfection. Pre-reinfection samples were collected between 55 and 20 weeks before reinfection was detected. Between about 2008 and 2012, five reinfection cases with stored pre-reinfection samples were identified. In four to six donors, the study followed the TCR beta repertoire of virus-specific CD8 T cells over time through an HCV reinfection episode. An HCV reinfection was defined as a positive HCV RNA test that came after two negative tests taken at least 60 days apart. In the reinfection study, participants who had previously resolved an HCV infection were followed up every 3 months. Findings and caveats that apply to the study as a whole: Because only a few donors were included, definitive conclusions about public clonotypes linked to secondary clearance could not be reached by the study.

As concerns this clone: There is no known antigen for this receptor. No base quality information exists; no much larger clone differs at one position.

Library method: the immunoSEQ multiplex PCR assay. Genomic DNA was extracted from the sorted cells, and the TCR beta V, D and J regions were sequenced using the automated high-throughput method of Adaptive Biotechnologies. CDR3 regions were amplified with a two-step, bias-controlled multiplex PCR. Amplified TCR beta libraries were sequenced on an Illumina instrument. Regarding the original processing steps: Demultiplexed reads were processed to reduce amplification and sequencing bias, and the IMGT database was used to assign CDR3 sequences to gene families. ImmunoSEQ software version 2.0 was used to analyze repertoire data. Out-of-frame sequences and sequences containing stop codons in the CDR3 were removed from the clonotype lists. Any clonotype with a frequency under 0.01% was left out, since that frequency corresponded to less than one cell. Richness was computed as observed richness divided by input cell number, and evenness as Shannon entropy divided by log observed richness. To measure repertoire diversity and how similar the repertoire was between time points, Simpson diversity and Morisita-Horn overlap indices were applied. Clonotypes were grouped as dominant (>1%), sub-dominant (0.5-0.99%), low abundance (0.1-0.49%) or lowest abundance (<0.1%). For the germline index, total nucleotide additions were subtracted from total CDR3 length, and that difference was then divided by total CDR3 length. TCRdb mirrors the immuneACCESS table, restricted to in-frame sequences. Some clones are absent from its copies; in checked studies, under half trace to an unresolved V gene, and the reason for the others is unknown. The V and J calls and clone size come from that table; D and trimming were worked out from the DNA. The sample yields just over 50,000 clones; about nine tenths were counted once. Of the sample, roughly 0.99% falls within the top ten clones.

From V the trimming removes 3 bases and from J it removes 3 bases, while the gene matches leave 12 bases of the junction unaccounted for. The CDR3 has 18 amino acids, counting the end cysteine and phenylalanine. Of all the DNA, just the CDR3 is kept, 54 bases in frame from base 1. CDR1 and CDR2, per the germline V gene, are SGHTA and FQGNSA. The time point label for this specimen denotes: pre-reinfection, 55 to 20 weeks before reinfection detection. The sorted cells were sequenced directly ex vivo, without any in vitro expansion ahead of TCR sequencing. Donors were people who inject drugs enrolled in the Montreal Acute Hepatitis C Cohort Study (HEPCO) in Canada. As controls, total naive CD8 T cells were sorted as viable CD3+ CD8+ CD45RO- cells from a couple of donors at all three reinfection time points. Before sorting, cryopreserved peripheral blood mononuclear cells were thawed and used as the source for purifying CD8 T cells. CD8 T cells were enriched by negative selection with the MACS CD8+ T cell Isolation Kit. Cell sorting was done on a BD FACSAria II sorter with FACSDiva software, and data were analyzed with FlowJo.

This clonotype was obtained from a man between 18 and 29 years old with hepatitis C virus infection. Sequenced input: naive CD8+ T cells sorted from blood. This specimen's cell subset or site label, interpreted: total naive CD8+CD45RO- T cells. The chain is encoded by TRBV7-2 joined to TRBJ2-2, and TRBD1 matches 8 of the central bases. The CDR3 has the sequence CASSFPGGQGGYTGELFF. The nucleotide sequence is TGTGCCAGCAGCTTCCCCGGCGGACAGGGCGGATACACCGGGGAGCTGTTTTTT.